What follows are 28 T cell receptor beta chains derived from one specimen sequenced in a study of blood T cell repertoires in COVID-19. Assay used: immunoSEQ multiplex PCR; TCRdb lists only in-frame clones, some missing. The sample shows approximately 250,000 clones, 80% to 90% of them seen only once. Sequencing used peripheral blood. The source is a man under 40 with active or convalescent COVID-19.

This sequence joins TRBV19 and TRBJ1-5; D perhaps matches TRBD1 (5 bases). The CDR3 sequence is 15 residues long. Germline V gives CDR1 LNHDA, CDR2 SQIVND (reference sequence). V lost 4 bases to trimming and J lost 6 bases, with 16 bases between them. For the CDR3, the DNA is TGTGCCAGTAGTACGCGAGCAGGGTCAGGTCAGCCCCAGCATTTT. Protein product: CASSTRAGSGQPQHF.

The CDR3 DNA sequence: TGCGCCAGCAGCCAAGTAGGGACAGGGCTCTCTGGCTACACCTTC. Its protein is CASSQVGTGLSGYTF. The chain combines TRBV4-1 with TRBJ1-2; 9 positions match TRBD1. The CDR3 spans 15 residues. Germline V gene lookup returns CDR1 MGHRA and CDR2 YSYEKL. V shed 1 base and J 7 bases; nucleotides not matched to a gene: 7.

The gene calls are TRBV10-3 and TRBJ1-1, with 8 positions matching TRBD1. Germline loops: CDR1 ENHRY, CDR2 SYGVKD. CDR3 length: 15 residues. V lost 1 base, J lost 5 bases, and 6 bases stayed unmatched. The CDR3 region is CAISEWPGGATEAFF. CDR3 in DNA: TGTGCCATCAGTGAGTGGCCAGGGGGCGCGACTGAAGCTTTCTTT.

The chain joins TRBV27 to TRBJ2-2; no clear D gene. The CDR3 sequence is 14 residues long. V was cut by 6 bases and J by 0 bases, with 8 bases left in between. Germline assignment: CDR1 MNHEY and CDR2 SMNVEV (reference sequence). DNA for the CDR3: TGTGCCAGCAGCATGGCAACGAACACCGGGGAGCTGTTTTTT. Its protein is CASSMATNTGELFF.

A remark on this clone: This sample also contains other DNA sequences that code for the same CDR3. The chain is built from TRBV7-2 and TRBJ1-2, with TRBD1 matching over 7 bases. From germline, CDR1 is SGHTA and CDR2 FQGNSA. The CDR3 covers 13 residues. V lost 5 bases to trimming and J lost 3 bases; unmatched junction nucleotides: 3. The CDR3 DNA is TGTGCCAGCAGCCCGGACAGGTACTATGGCTACACCTTC. This sequence encodes CASSPDRYYGYTF.

The V gene is TRBV2, the J gene TRBJ1-1; unclear D gene. This CDR3 has 11 amino acids. V was pared by 8 bases and J by 6 bases, with 10 bases between. Germline V lookup: CDR1 SNHLY, CDR2 FYNNEI. The CDR3 spells CASEAGAEAFF. DNA of the CDR3: TGTGCCAGCGAAGCGGGAGCTGAAGCTTTCTTT.

This sequence joins TRBV7-9 and TRBJ2-7, with 10 bases fitting TRBD1. CDR3 length equals 18 residues. J lost 0 bases, V lost 1 base, and 9 bases had no gene match. Germline CDR1 and CDR2: SEHNR and FQNEAQ (reference sequence). CDR3 bases: TGTGCCAGCAGCTTAGGATCGGGACAGGGGTGGAGCTCCTACGAGCAGTACTTC. It translates to CASSLGSGQGWSSYEQYF.

The chain links TRBV19 to TRBJ2-2; TRBD2 is a possible D gene (5 bases). Germline CDR1 is LNHDA and CDR2 is SQIVND (reference sequence). V lost 3 bases, J lost 7 bases, and 15 bases lay in between. The CDR3 length is 15 residues. In DNA form, the CDR3 reads TGTGCCAGTAGTATGGAGGACCCCAGCAACGGGGAGCTGTTTTTT. It encodes CASSMEDPSNGELFF.

This chain uses TRBV27 with TRBJ1-1; 10 bases are shared with TRBD1. After removal of 4 bases from V and 2 bases from J, the junction contained 7 bases not matched to a gene. The CDR3 covers 16 residues. Germline CDR1 and CDR2: MNHEY and SMNVEV (reference sequence). CDR3 sequence (DNA): TGTGCCAGCAGTTCTACCTCGACAGGGGGCAACACTGAAGCTTTCTTT. Amino acid sequence: CASSSTSTGGNTEAFF.

The chain links TRBV7-2 to TRBJ1-4; TRBD1 matches at 9 bases. The germline gives CDR1 SGHTA, CDR2 FQGNSA. The CDR3 spans 12 residues. V lost 6 bases, J lost 12 bases, and 5 bases stayed unmatched. The DNA of the CDR3 is TGTGCCAGCAGTTCTCGGACAGGGGAACTGTTTTTT. This gives the protein CASSSRTGELFF.

In its sample, this clone was seen a few times. This chain uses TRBV28 with TRBJ1-4; D is perhaps TRBD1 (6 bases). This CDR3 comprises 14 residues. The germline CDR1 and CDR2 sequences are MDHEN and SYDVKM. V was cut by 5 bases and J by 4 bases, with 11 bases left in between. CDR3 bases: TGTGCCAGCAGTCGTACAGGGATTAATGAAAAACTGTTTTTT. It encodes CASSRTGINEKLFF. The full variable domain, completed using reference TRBV28 and TRBJ1-4, is DVKVTQSSRYLVKRTGEKVFLECVQDMDHENMFWYRQDPGLGLRLIYFSYDVKMKEKGDIPEGYSVSREKKERFSLILESASTNQTSMYLCASSRTGINEKLFFGSGTQLSVL.

This chain connects TRBV18 to TRBJ2-7; D not resolved. This CDR3 is built from 13 residues. Germline V lookup: CDR1 KGHSH, CDR2 LQKENI. Trimming cost V 1 base and J 5 bases, with 9 bases left between them. CDR3: CASSPRDFHEQYF. In DNA form, the CDR3 reads TGTGCCAGCTCACCACGCGACTTCCACGAGCAGTACTTC. Full variable domain (remainder filled in from reference TRBV18 and TRBJ2-7): NAGVMQNPRHLVRRRGQEARLRCSPMKGHSHVYWYRQLPEEGLKFMVYLQKENIIDESGMPKERFSAEFPKEGPSILRIQQVVRGDSAAYFCASSPRDFHEQYFGPGTRLTVT.

The CDR3 region is CASSPRDREIETQYF. The CDR3 bases are TGTGCCAGCAGCCCACGGGACAGGGAGATTGAGACCCAGTACTTC. The J gene is TRBJ2-5, the V gene TRBV7-6; 9 positions match TRBD1. The junction had 9 bases not matched to a gene; V was cut back by 5 bases and J by 5 bases. The CDR3 extends over 15 amino acids. Germline loops: CDR1 SGHVS, CDR2 FNYEAQ.

The table lists this clone with a count of one. This chain links TRBV12-2 with TRBJ2-7; the table names TRBD1, a call not compared with the DNA. TRBV12-2 is designated a pseudogene. The CDR3 runs to 19 residues. CDR3: CASRRRTGKGSPIGREQYF. The CDR3 nucleotides read TGTGCAAGTCGTAGAAGAACAGGGAAAGGGAGCCCTATTGGGCGCGAGCAGTACTTC.

This chain connects TRBV30 to TRBJ1-1; D might be TRBD1 (6 bases). The CDR3 covers 13 residues. Germline CDR1 reads GTSNPN; CDR2 reads SVGIG (reference sequence). The V end was cut by 8 bases, the J end by 4 bases, with 17 bases between. For the CDR3, the DNA is TGTGCCCTAACGACAGGTTGGGGCACTGAAGCTTTCTTT. As protein: CALTTGWGTEAFF.

The rearrangement links TRBV7-2 to TRBJ2-1; weak D call: TRBD2 (5 bases). The CDR3 sequence is 13 residues long. Trimming took off 4 bases at V and 9 bases at J, with 13 bases between the two ends. The V gene's germline CDR1 is SGHTA and CDR2 FQGNSA. The chain's CDR3 is CASSSMSSSEQFF. The CDR3 nucleotides read TGTGCCAGCAGCTCGATGTCTAGCTCTGAGCAGTTCTTC.

This chain uses TRBV19 with TRBJ2-7; D remains ambiguous. Germline V lookup: CDR1 LNHDA, CDR2 SQIVND (reference sequence). There are 15 residues in the CDR3. The germline V and J ends were trimmed by 9 bases and 1 base, with 19 bases remaining between them. The CDR3 spells CASQDLGAESYEQYF. CDR3 nucleotide sequence: TGTGCCAGCCAAGACTTGGGTGCGGAGTCCTACGAGCAGTACTTC.

The J gene is TRBJ1-3, the V gene TRBV15; maybe TRBD1 (6 bases). Germline-derived CDR1 and CDR2 are LNHNV and YYDKDF (reference sequence). V dropped 4 bases and J dropped 1 base, with 17 bases sitting between them. This CDR3 is 17 amino acids long. In DNA, the CDR3 is TGTGCCACCAGCACAGGAGGGGGGGAAGGTTCTGGAAACACCATATATTTT. It specifies CATSTGGGEGSGNTIYF.

This chain uses TRBV6-5 with TRBJ1-2; the D gene is possibly TRBD1 (5 bases). Trimming pared 5 bases from V and 1 base from J, leaving 8 bases between. The CDR3 is made up of 13 amino acids. Germline V gene lookup returns CDR1 MNHEY and CDR2 SVGAGI. The CDR3 region is CASSPQGNYGYTF. The DNA for the CDR3 is TGTGCCAGCAGTCCCCAGGGTAACTATGGCTACACCTTC.

CDR3 amino acids: CASKKRDREYEQYF. The CDR3 nucleotides read TGCGCCAGCAAGAAACGGGACAGGGAGTACGAGCAGTACTTC. The chain has TRBV5-1 and TRBJ2-7, with 9 positions matching TRBD1. CDR1 and CDR2 from the germline V gene are SGHRS and YFSETQ. This CDR3 is built from 14 residues. The junction had 8 bases not matched to a gene; V was cut back by 6 bases and J by 4 bases.

This clone was recorded only once. The chain has TRBV19 and TRBJ2-3; 13 bases are a match to TRBD2. Germline CDR1 LNHDA, CDR2 SQIVND (reference sequence). The CDR3 contains 16 residues. Unmatched junction bases numbered 6, after V lost 6 bases and J lost 3 bases. For the CDR3, the DNA is TGTGCCAGTAGCCCGACTAGCGGGGGGAGGACAGATACGCAGTATTTT. The encoded protein is CASSPTSGGRTDTQYF.

The V and J genes are TRBV5-4 and TRBJ1-6; D uncertain. The CDR3 contains 13 residues. Germline lookup yields CDR1 SGHNT and CDR2 YYREEE (reference sequence). Trimming left V 2 bases short and J 6 bases short, with 6 bases between. The chain's CDR3 is CASSFNSNSPLHF. The CDR3 nucleotides read TGTGCCAGCAGCTTCAACAGTAATTCACCCCTCCACTTT.

The chain is built from TRBV27 and TRBJ1-2, with unresolved D. Deletions cut 2 bases from V and 3 bases from J, with 7 bases between. The V gene's germline CDR1 is MNHEY and CDR2 SMNVEV (reference sequence). CDR3 length: 13 amino acids. The CDR3 protein is CASSLGQYYGYTF. The CDR3 DNA is TGTGCCAGCAGTTTAGGGCAGTACTATGGCTACACCTTC.

The genes are TRBV25-1 and TRBJ2-7; D possibly corresponds to TRBD1 (6 bases). Germline V lookup: CDR1 MGHDK, CDR2 SYGVNS. This CDR3 spans 14 amino acids. V shed 5 bases and J shed 5 bases, with 16 bases lying between them. The CDR3: CASSRAGERNEQYF. The CDR3 DNA reads as TGTGCCAGCAGTCGAGCAGGGGAGAGGAACGAGCAGTACTTC.

The chain joins TRBV19 to TRBJ1-5; D is perhaps TRBD1 (6 bases). Trimming removed 2 bases from V and 5 bases from J, with 13 bases in between. The CDR3 is 15 amino acids. Germline CDR1 and CDR2: LNHDA and SQIVND (reference sequence). The CDR3 loop is CASSISQGMDQPQHF. DNA of the CDR3: TGTGCCAGTAGTATAAGTCAGGGGATGGATCAGCCCCAGCATTTT.

The rearrangement links TRBV9 to TRBJ1-1; D perhaps matches TRBD1 (6 bases). The CDR3 is 16 amino acids. CDR1 is SGDLS and CDR2 is YYNGEE in the germline V gene. Trimming removed 4 bases at V and 8 bases at J, with 24 bases between. This CDR3 reads CASSPIFTGTGSEAFF. The CDR3 region has the DNA TGTGCCAGCAGCCCCATTTTCACGGGCACAGGGTCGGAAGCTTTCTTT. The full variable domain, completed using reference TRBV9 and TRBJ1-1, is DSGVTQTPKHLITATGQRVTLRCSPRSGDLSVYWYQQSLDQGLQFLIQYYNGEERAKGNILERFSAQQFPDLHSELNLSSLELGDSALYFCASSPIFTGTGSEAFFGQGTRLTVV.

This clone came up a few times. The chain recombines TRBV19 with TRBJ1-1; D uncertain. There are 12 residues in the CDR3. V was pared by 1 base and J by 10 bases, with 10 bases between. Germline V lookup: CDR1 LNHDA, CDR2 SQIVND (reference sequence). In DNA, the CDR3 is TGTGCCAGTAGTATAGGGTCGCTTAGAGCTTTCTTT. Translation gives CASSIGSLRAFF.

The genes are TRBV29-1 and TRBJ2-7; 8 bases fit TRBD1. Germline V gene data show CDR1 as SQVTM and CDR2 as ANQGSEA. The V and J ends lost 3 bases and 5 bases, in that order; junction bases with no gene match: 6. The CDR3 has 13 residues. The CDR3 sequence is CSVDSDRDNEQYF. CDR3 DNA: TGCAGCGTTGATTCGGACAGGGACAACGAGCAGTACTTC.